This T cell receptor beta chain was retrieved from a study of CD8+ T cells in alopecia areata. About the study: The tofacitinib course ran for 6 to 18 months and was followed by 6 months off drug. Findings and caveats of the study: Under tofacitinib, fewer expanded CD8+ clones appeared among the top 100 scalp clones. Across lesional scalp, and particularly alopecia totalis/universalis, clonality surpassed that of normal scalp.

It was cDNA, reverse transcribed from extracted RNA, that served as the sequencing template. Sequenced by immunoSEQ multiplex PCR; TCRdb stores in-frame clones only, minus some. Found here are fewer than 150,000 clones, about 54% of them singletons; the top ten hold approximately 31%. On this clone: Its target is not known.

Indicated treatment: oral pan-JAK inhibitor, 5-10 mg twice daily. Alopecia areata patients had lesional scalp punch biopsies and peripheral blood taken from them. The germline V and J ends were trimmed by 3 bases and 8 bases, with 8 bases remaining between them. CDR3 length equals 12 residues. Germline V CDR1 and CDR2: SGHTA, FQGTGA. Sequenced here: CD8+ T cells sorted from blood, sampled at week 4, from a patient treated with tofacitinib. The receptor's source is a human donor with alopecia areata. The chain is built from TRBV7-3 and TRBJ2-1; D gene uncertain. The CDR3: CASSFSEDEQFF. The CDR3 nucleotides are TGTGCCAGCAGCTTCTCTGAAGATGAGCAGTTCTTC.